The 23 T cell receptor beta chains in this list originate from one sample, sequenced in a study of T-cell memory formation after mild COVID-19. TCRdb ran MiXCR on the 5' RACE reads and lists one entry per CDR3 protein. The sample contains about 390,000 distinct CDR3 sequences, roughly 15% of which appear only once. What was sequenced was PBMCs or a T cell subset sorted from them (not recorded which). The receptors here all came from a young man who had mild COVID-19 (a few samples of this study predate the infection). Cell type and time point are not known.

This chain joins TRBV27 and TRBJ1-5; no definite D call. Looked up from germline, CDR1 is MNHEY and CDR2 is SMNVEV (reference sequence). The CDR3 runs 15 residues. The V gene lost 2 bases and the J gene lost 0 bases, with 8 bases spanning the gap. The CDR3 is CASSLTPNSNQPQHF. CDR3 DNA sequence: TGTGCCAGCAGTTTAACACCTAATAGCAATCAGCCCCAGCATTTT.

The gene calls are TRBV28 and TRBJ1-6; the D gene is possibly TRBD1 (5 bases). Germline CDR1 reads MDHEN; CDR2 reads SYDVKM. Trimming cost V 10 bases and J 12 bases, with 19 bases left between them. The CDR3 spans 13 residues. The chain's CDR3 is CATTTLPGLPLHF. The CDR3 DNA is TGTGCCACTACCACGTTGCCAGGGTTACCCCTCCACTTT. The entire variable domain, with the rest obtained from reference TRBV28 and TRBJ1-6, is as follows: DVKVTQSSRYLVKRTGEKVFLECVQDMDHENMFWYRQDPGLGLRLIYFSYDVKMKEKGDIPEGYSVSREKKERFSLILESASTNQTSMYLCATTTLPGLPLHFGNGTRLTVT.

The genes are TRBV3-1 and TRBJ2-2; D unclear. This CDR3 spans 11 amino acids. The V gene's germline CDR1 is LGHDT and CDR2 YNNKEL (reference sequence). Between the trimmed V and J ends, which lost 7 bases and 6 bases, there was a span of 6 bases. The CDR3 protein is CASKLAGELFF. CDR3 DNA: TGTGCCAGCAAACTGGCCGGGGAGCTGTTTTTT. The whole variable domain, remainder taken from reference TRBV3-1 and TRBJ2-2, is DTAVSQTPKYLVTQMGNDKSIKCEQNLGHDTMYWYKQDSKKFLKIMFSYNNKELIINETVPNRFSPKSPDKAHLNLHINSLELGDSAVYFCASKLAGELFFGEGSRLTVL.

Written as DNA, the CDR3 is TGCGCCAGCAGCTTAGGACCCGCCTCTGGAAACACCATATATTTT. This gives the protein CASSLGPASGNTIYF. This rearrangement joins TRBV5-1 to TRBJ1-3; D ambiguous. This CDR3 contains 15 residues. V was cut by 2 bases and J by 0 bases, with 9 bases left in between. Germline CDR1 and CDR2: SGHRS and YFSETQ. Together with reference TRBV5-1 and TRBJ1-3, the CDR3 gives the full variable domain: KAGVTQTPRYLIKTRGQQVTLSCSPISGHRSVSWYQQTPGQGLQFLFEYFSETQRNKGNFPGRFSGRQFSNSRSEMNVSTLELGDSALYLCASSLGPASGNTIYFGEGSWLTVV.

This clonotype appeared a single time. The chain joins TRBV29-1 to TRBJ1-2; TRBD1 agrees at 10 bases. V was pared by 3 bases and J by 5 bases, with 3 bases of the junction left unmatched. CDR1 is SQVTM, CDR2 ANQGSEA, per germline. The CDR3 is made up of 13 amino acids. CDR3 nucleotides: TGCAGCGTTGAGGGGGACAGGGGATATGGCTACACCTTC. This encodes CSVEGDRGYGYTF.

V usage is TRBV6-2 or TRBV6-3 and J usage is TRBJ2-7, with 11 bases aligning to TRBD2. The length of the CDR3 is 15 residues. V dropped 5 bases and J dropped 9; count of bases not matched to a gene: 12. In germline, CDR1 is MNHEY, CDR2 SVGEGT. The CDR3 region is CASSPSGGISLGQYV. The CDR3 DNA reads TGTGCCAGCAGTCCTAGCGGGGGGATTTCCCTAGGGCAGTACGTC.

There are many counts of this clonotype. The chain combines TRBV4-2 with TRBJ2-7, with 7 bases lining up with TRBD1. Germline V CDR1 and CDR2: LGHNA, YNFKEQ. The CDR3 extends over 14 amino acids. With V trimmed by 3 bases and J by 3 bases, 5 bases remained unmatched. CDR3 region: CASSHAGTDYEQYF. As DNA, the CDR3 is TGTGCCAGCAGCCATGCCGGGACAGACTACGAGCAGTACTTC.

This clonotype was seen a handful of times. The chain employs TRBV6-6 and TRBJ2-7; no reliable D call. V was cut by 6 bases and J by 1 base, with 16 bases left in between. This CDR3 contains 15 residues. Germline V CDR1 and CDR2: MNHNY, SVGAGI (reference sequence). The chain's CDR3 is CASSPYHSLSYEQYV. The CDR3 coding sequence is TGTGCCAGCAGCCCCTACCACTCACTATCCTACGAGCAGTACGTC.

This clonotype was counted ten times or more. V and J are TRBV11-2 and TRBJ2-1, with TRBD1 identical over 8 bases. This CDR3 spans 15 amino acids. The germline gives CDR1 SGHAT, CDR2 FQNNGV. Trimming took 0 bases from V and 8 from J; bases not matched to a gene: 6. CDR3 in amino acids: CASSLDQGANDEQFF. The CDR3 DNA reads as TGTGCCAGCAGCTTAGATCAGGGGGCGAACGATGAGCAGTTCTTC.

The chain is built from TRBV18 and TRBJ2-7; 7 positions agree with TRBD1. Trimming at V came to 5 bases and at J to 3 bases, leaving 4 bases not matched to a gene. Germline CDR1 and CDR2: KGHSH and LQKENI. This CDR3 spans 13 amino acids. In nucleotides, the CDR3 is TGTGCCAGCTCAGCGACAGGGATCTACGAGCAGTACGTC. This encodes CASSATGIYEQYV.

V is TRBV12-3 or TRBV12-4 and J is TRBJ1-5; 9 positions match TRBD1. The CDR3 spans 14 residues. With 6 bases clipped from V and 5 bases from J, the junction kept 5 bases outside the gene matches. CDR3 amino acids: CASRRGQGDQPQHF. CDR3 sequence (DNA): TGTGCCAGCAGACGGGGACAGGGTGATCAGCCCCAGCATTTT.

V usage is TRBV12-3 or TRBV12-4 and J usage is TRBJ2-7; 10 bases align to TRBD1. V lost 6 bases, J lost 7 bases, and 6 bases stayed unmatched. This CDR3 spans 13 amino acids. CDR3 region: CASRRQGAGEQYF. The CDR3 region has the DNA TGTGCCAGCAGGCGACAGGGGGCGGGGGAGCAGTACTTC.

This clonotype appeared a few times. V gene TRBV7-2 combines with J gene TRBJ2-5; D perhaps matches TRBD1 (6 bases). This CDR3 contains 16 residues. V lost 5 bases, J lost 5 bases, and 21 bases lay in between. The germline V gene encodes CDR1 SGHTA and CDR2 FQGNSA. CDR3 amino acids: CASSPFQVQGWETQYF. DNA for the CDR3: TGTGCCAGCAGCCCGTTCCAAGTACAGGGATGGGAGACCCAGTACTTC. Full variable domain (missing parts from reference TRBV7-2 and TRBJ2-5): GAGVSQSPSNKVTEKGKDVELRCDPISGHTALYWYRQSLGQGLEFLIYFQGNSAPDKSGLPSDRFSAERTGGSVSTLTIQRTQQEDSAVYLCASSPFQVQGWETQYFGPGTRLLVL.

The chain recombines TRBV7-9 with TRBJ2-2; D not certain. V was clipped by 3 bases and J by 1 base, with 12 bases between them. The CDR3 is made up of 16 amino acids. CDR1 SEHNR and CDR2 FQNEAQ come from the germline V gene (reference sequence). This CDR3 is CASSFQRYRNTGELFF. The DNA of the CDR3 is TGTGCCAGCAGCTTCCAGAGATACAGGAACACCGGGGAGCTGTTTTTT.

Concerning this clonotype: A read error may produce the germline difference seen at one junction end. The J gene is TRBJ1-1, the V gene TRBV3-1; D gene ambiguous. The germline V gene has CDR1 LGHDT and CDR2 YNNKEL (reference sequence). The CDR3 is 13 amino acids. This CDR3 reads CASSPSPRAAVVF. The CDR3 bases are TGTGCCAGCAGCCCAAGCCCACGGGCCGCTGTAGTCTTT.

The chain joins TRBV4-2 to TRBJ2-3; tentatively, D is TRBD1 or TRBD2 (5 bases each). Germline V gene lookup returns CDR1 LGHNA and CDR2 YNFKEQ. The V end lost 5 bases, the J end lost 6 bases, and 27 bases lay between the germline ends. There are 18 residues in the CDR3. The CDR3 DNA reads as TGTGCCAGCAGCGCTAGTGACGGGACGCCACCCTCGGAGGATACGCAGTATTTT. Its protein is CASSASDGTPPSEDTQYF.

The chain uses TRBV7-6 and TRBJ2-1; D ambiguous. Looked up from germline, CDR1 is SGHVS and CDR2 is FNYEAQ. Trimming took 1 base from V and 0 from J, leaving 13 bases between them. The CDR3 spans 17 residues. The CDR3 loop reads CASSLVLQRSSYNEQFF. CDR3 nucleotide sequence: TGTGCCAGCAGCTTAGTTTTGCAAAGGAGCTCCTACAATGAGCAGTTCTTC.

The chain is built from TRBV3-1 and TRBJ2-1; D uncertain. The CDR3 runs 14 residues. In germline, CDR1 is LGHDT, CDR2 YNNKEL (reference sequence). With 1 base removed from V and 0 bases from J, the gap between germline ends came to 4 bases. The CDR3 here is CASSQGFSYNEQFF. The DNA of the CDR3 is TGTGCCAGCAGCCAAGGCTTCTCCTACAATGAGCAGTTCTTC.

The rearrangement joins TRBV4-1 to TRBJ2-2, with 7 bases aligning to TRBD1. The V gene's germline CDR1 is MGHRA and CDR2 YSYEKL. CDR3 length: 18 residues. The V segment lost 3 bases and the J segment 0 bases; nucleotides outside the gene matches: 10. This CDR3 is CASSHGRDRDTNTGELFF. The CDR3 DNA reads TGCGCCAGCAGCCACGGTCGGGACAGAGATACGAACACCGGGGAGCTGTTTTTT.

This clonotype has just a few counts. The chain is built from TRBV5-1 and TRBJ2-3, with 8 bases fitting TRBD1. V lost 7 bases and J lost 2; bases outside the gene matches: 6. There are 14 residues in the CDR3. Germline-derived CDR1 and CDR2 are SGHRS and YFSETQ. This CDR3 is CASVRGLATDTQYF. The CDR3 DNA reads as TGCGCCAGCGTCAGGGGGCTTGCCACAGATACGCAGTATTTT.

This clonotype was detected only a few times. The J gene is TRBJ2-2, the V gene TRBV11-3; 7 nucleotides match TRBD2. This CDR3 is built from 16 residues. The germline gives CDR1 SGHNT, CDR2 YENEEA. The junction had 7 bases not matched to a gene; V was cut back by 5 bases and J by 1 base. CDR3 bases: TGTGCCAGCAGCGAAGGGAGGGTCTTGAACACCGGGGAGCTGTTTTTT. It codes for CASSEGRVLNTGELFF.

The rearrangement uses TRBV19 and TRBJ1-5; no clear D. Trimming took off 7 bases at V and 0 bases at J, with 7 bases between the two ends. CDR1 is LNHDA, CDR2 SQIVND, per germline (reference sequence). This CDR3 has 13 amino acids. CDR3 protein: CASTGYSNQPQHF. As DNA, the CDR3 is TGTGCCAGTACTGGATATAGCAATCAGCCCCAGCATTTT.

The chain is built from TRBV3-1 and TRBJ1-2; 7 nucleotides line up with TRBD1. The germline V gene encodes CDR1 LGHDT and CDR2 YNNKEL (reference sequence). This CDR3 is built from 16 residues. Trimming removed 10 bases from V and 8 bases from J; junction bases left unmatched: 22. CDR3 region: CATGEGARGRTEGYTF. CDR3 DNA sequence: TGTGCCACCGGGGAGGGGGCTCGGGGTAGGACGGAAGGCTACACCTTC.